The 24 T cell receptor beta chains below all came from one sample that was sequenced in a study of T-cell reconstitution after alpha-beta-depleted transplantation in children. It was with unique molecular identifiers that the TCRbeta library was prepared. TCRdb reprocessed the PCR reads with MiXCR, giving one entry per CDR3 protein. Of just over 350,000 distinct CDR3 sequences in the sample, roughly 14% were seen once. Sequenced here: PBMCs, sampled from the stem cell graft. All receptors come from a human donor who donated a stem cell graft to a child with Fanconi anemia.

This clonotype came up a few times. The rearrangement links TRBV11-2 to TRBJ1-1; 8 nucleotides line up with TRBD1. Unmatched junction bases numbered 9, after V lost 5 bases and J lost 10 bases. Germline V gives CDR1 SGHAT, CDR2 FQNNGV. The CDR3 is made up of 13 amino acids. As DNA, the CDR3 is TGTGCCAGCAGCCCGTATTTGGACAGGGCAGCTTTCTTT. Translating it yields CASSPYLDRAAFF.

The CDR3 reads CASSRGAPNQPQHF. The CDR3 nucleotides read TGTGCCAGCAGTCGGGGGGCTCCCAATCAGCCCCAGCATTTT. The chain links TRBV6-2 or TRBV6-3 to TRBJ1-5; D possibly corresponds to TRBD1 (6 bases). The CDR3 loop spans 14 amino acids. Germline assignment: CDR1 MNHEY and CDR2 SVGEGT. Trimming cost V 5 bases and J 3 bases, with 11 bases left between them.

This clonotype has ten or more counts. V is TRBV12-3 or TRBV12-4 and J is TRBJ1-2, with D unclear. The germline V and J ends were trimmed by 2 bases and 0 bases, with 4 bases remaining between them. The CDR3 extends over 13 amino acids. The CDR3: CASSLSANYGYTF. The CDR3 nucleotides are TGTGCCAGCAGTTTATCGGCTAACTATGGCTACACCTTC.

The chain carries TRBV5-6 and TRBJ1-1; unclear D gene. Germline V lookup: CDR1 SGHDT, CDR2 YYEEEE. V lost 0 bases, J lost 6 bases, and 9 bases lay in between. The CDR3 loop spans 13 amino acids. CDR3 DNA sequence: TGTGCCAGCAGCTTGGTCGGTCGCCCTGAAGCTTTCTTT. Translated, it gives CASSLVGRPEAFF.

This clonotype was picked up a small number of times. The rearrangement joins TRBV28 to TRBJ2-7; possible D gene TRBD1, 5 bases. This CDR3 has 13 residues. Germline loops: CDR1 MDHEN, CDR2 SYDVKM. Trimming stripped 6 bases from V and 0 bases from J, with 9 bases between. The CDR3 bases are TGTGCCAGCAGCATCGACAGCTCCTACGAGCAGTACGTC. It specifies CASSIDSSYEQYV.

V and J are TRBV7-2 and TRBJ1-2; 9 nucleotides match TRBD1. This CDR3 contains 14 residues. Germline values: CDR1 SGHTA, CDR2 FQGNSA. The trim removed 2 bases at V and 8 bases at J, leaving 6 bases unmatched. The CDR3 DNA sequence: TGTGCCAGCAGCTTAAAAGGGACAGGGACAGGCTACACCTTC. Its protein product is CASSLKGTGTGYTF.

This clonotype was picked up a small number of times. CDR3 DNA sequence: TGTGCCAGCAGTTTAGGGACAGGGATGGATTCACCCCTCCACTTT. This encodes CASSLGTGMDSPLHF. V is TRBV27 and J is TRBJ1-6; 9 bases fit TRBD1. Germline loops: CDR1 MNHEY, CDR2 SMNVEV (reference sequence). This CDR3 contains 15 residues. The ends lost 2 bases at V and 8 bases at J; junction bases unmatched: 4.

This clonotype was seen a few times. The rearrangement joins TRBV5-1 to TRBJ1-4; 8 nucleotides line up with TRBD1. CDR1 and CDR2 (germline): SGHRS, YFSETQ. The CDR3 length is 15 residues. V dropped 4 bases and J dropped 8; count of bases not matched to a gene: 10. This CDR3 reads CASSDKQGVGEKLFF. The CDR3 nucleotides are TGCGCCAGCAGCGACAAACAGGGGGTAGGGGAAAAACTGTTTTTT.

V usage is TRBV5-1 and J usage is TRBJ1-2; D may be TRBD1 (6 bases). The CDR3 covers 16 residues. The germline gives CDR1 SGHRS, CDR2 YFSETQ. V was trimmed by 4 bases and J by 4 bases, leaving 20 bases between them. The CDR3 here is CASSPGGTPRSYGYTF. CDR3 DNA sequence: TGCGCCAGCAGCCCGGGCGGGACACCCCGAAGCTATGGCTACACCTTC. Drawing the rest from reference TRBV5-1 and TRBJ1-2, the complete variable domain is KAGVTQTPRYLIKTRGQQVTLSCSPISGHRSVSWYQQTPGQGLQFLFEYFSETQRNKGNFPGRFSGRQFSNSRSEMNVSTLELGDSALYLCASSPGGTPRSYGYTFGSGTRLTVV.

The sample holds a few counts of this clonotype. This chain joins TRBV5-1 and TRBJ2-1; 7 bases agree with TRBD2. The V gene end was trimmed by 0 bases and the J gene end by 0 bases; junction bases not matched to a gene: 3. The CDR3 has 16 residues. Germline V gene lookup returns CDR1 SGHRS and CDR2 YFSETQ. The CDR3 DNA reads TGCGCCAGCAGCTTGGACCCTAGCGGCTCCTACAATGAGCAGTTCTTC. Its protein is CASSLDPSGSYNEQFF.

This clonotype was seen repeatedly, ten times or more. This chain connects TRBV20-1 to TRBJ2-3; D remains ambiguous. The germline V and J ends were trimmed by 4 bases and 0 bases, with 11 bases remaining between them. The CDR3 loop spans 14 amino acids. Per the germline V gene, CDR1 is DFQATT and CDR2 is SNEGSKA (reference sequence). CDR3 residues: CSAKLTASTDTQYF. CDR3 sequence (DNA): TGCAGTGCTAAACTAACCGCTAGCACAGATACGCAGTATTTT.

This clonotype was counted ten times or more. CDR3 sequence reads: CASSWDWETQYF. In DNA, the CDR3 is TGCGCCAGCAGCTGGGACTGGGAGACCCAGTACTTC. This chain uses TRBV5-1 with TRBJ2-5; TRBD2 is a possible D gene (6 bases). This CDR3 spans 12 amino acids. The germline CDR1 and CDR2 sequences are SGHRS and YFSETQ. V lost 3 bases, J lost 5 bases, and 8 bases lay in between.

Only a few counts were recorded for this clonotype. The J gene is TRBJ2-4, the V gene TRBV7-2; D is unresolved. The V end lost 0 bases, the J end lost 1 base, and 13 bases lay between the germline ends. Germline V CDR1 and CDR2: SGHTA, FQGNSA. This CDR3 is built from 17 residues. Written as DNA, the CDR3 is TGTGCCAGCAGCTTAGCGCCAAGTGGCTGGGCCAAAAACATTCAGTACTTC. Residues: CASSLAPSGWAKNIQYF.

For the CDR3, the DNA is TGTGCCAGCAGCCGAGACAGAAGTTCAACTGGGGAGCTGTTTTTT. Protein: CASSRDRSSTGELFF. The chain employs TRBV7-8 and TRBJ2-2, with D tentatively TRBD1 (5 bases). This CDR3 spans 15 amino acids. The V gene lost 5 bases and the J gene lost 8 bases, with 18 bases spanning the gap. Germline V gene sequence: CDR1 SGHVS, CDR2 FQNEAQ.

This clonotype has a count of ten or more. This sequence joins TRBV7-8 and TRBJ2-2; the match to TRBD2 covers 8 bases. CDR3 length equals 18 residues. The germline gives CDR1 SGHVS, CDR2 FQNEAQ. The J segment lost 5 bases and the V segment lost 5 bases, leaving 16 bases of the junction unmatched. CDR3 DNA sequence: TGTGCCAGCAGCCACTACCGGGGCGGGGGGTCCCTGACCGGGGAGCTGTTTTTT. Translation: CASSHYRGGGSLTGELFF.

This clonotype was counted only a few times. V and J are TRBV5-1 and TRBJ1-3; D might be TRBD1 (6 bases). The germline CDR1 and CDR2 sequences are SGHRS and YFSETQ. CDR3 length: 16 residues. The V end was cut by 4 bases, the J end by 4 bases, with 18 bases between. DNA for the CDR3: TGCGCCAGCAGCACAGAAGGGGGTATAGGCGGAAACACCATATATTTT. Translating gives CASSTEGGIGGNTIYF.

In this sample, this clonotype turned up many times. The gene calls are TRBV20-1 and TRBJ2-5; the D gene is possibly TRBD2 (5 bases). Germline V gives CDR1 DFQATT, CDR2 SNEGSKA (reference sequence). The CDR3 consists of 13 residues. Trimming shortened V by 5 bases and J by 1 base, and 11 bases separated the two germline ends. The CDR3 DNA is TGCAGTGCTCCTGGACTGGCCCAAGAGACCCAGTACTTC. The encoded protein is CSAPGLAQETQYF.

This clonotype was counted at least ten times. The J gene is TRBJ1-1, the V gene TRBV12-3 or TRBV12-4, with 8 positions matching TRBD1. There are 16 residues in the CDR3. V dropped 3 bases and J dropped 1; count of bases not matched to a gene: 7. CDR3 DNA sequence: TGTGCCAGCAGTTTCCTCCAGGGGGCAAGGAACACTGAAGCTTTCTTT. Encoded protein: CASSFLQGARNTEAFF.

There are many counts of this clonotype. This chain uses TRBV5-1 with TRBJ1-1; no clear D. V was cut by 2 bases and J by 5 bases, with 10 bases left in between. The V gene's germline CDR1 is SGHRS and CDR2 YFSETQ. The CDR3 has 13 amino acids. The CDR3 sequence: CASSLLKETEAFF. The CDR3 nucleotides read TGCGCCAGCAGCTTACTCAAGGAAACTGAAGCTTTCTTT.

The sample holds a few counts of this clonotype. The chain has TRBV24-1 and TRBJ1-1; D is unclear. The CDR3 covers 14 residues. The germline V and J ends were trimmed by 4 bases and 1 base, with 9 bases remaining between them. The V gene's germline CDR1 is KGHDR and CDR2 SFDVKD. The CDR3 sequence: CATSDSLGNTEAFF. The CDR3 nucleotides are TGTGCCACCAGTGACTCACTGGGGAACACTGAAGCTTTCTTT.

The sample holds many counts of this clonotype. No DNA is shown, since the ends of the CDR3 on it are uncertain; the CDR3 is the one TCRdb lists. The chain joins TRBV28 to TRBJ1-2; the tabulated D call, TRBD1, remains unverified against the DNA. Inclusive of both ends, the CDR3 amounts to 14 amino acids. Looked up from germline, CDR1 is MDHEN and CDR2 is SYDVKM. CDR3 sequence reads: CASSFSTLVGVGTF.

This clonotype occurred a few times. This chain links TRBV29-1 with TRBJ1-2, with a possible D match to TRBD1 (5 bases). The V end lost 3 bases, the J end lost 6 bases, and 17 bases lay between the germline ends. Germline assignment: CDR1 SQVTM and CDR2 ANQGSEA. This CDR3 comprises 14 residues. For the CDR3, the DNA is TGCAGCGTTGACGCCATTTTTGGGGGTAATGGCTACACCTTC. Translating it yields CSVDAIFGGNGYTF.

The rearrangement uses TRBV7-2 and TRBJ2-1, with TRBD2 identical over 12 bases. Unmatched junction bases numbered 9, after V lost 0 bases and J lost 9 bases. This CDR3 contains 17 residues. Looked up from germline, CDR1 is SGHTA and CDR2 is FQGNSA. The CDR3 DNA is TGTGCCAGCAGCTTAGCCCTAGCGGGAGGGCCAATCACTGAGCAGTTCTTC. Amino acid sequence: CASSLALAGGPITEQFF.

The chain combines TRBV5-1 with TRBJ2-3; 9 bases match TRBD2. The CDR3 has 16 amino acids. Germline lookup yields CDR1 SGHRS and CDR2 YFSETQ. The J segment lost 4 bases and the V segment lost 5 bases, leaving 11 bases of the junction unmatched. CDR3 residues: CASSTELLAGSDTQYF. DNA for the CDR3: TGCGCCAGCAGTACTGAATTACTAGCGGGCTCAGATACGCAGTATTTT.